The T cell receptor beta chain described here comes from a study of read filtering for tumor transcriptome and immune sequencing (dated by TCRdb to 2019 to 2021). At the level of the whole study: Of the patients in the cohort, approximately 16 were male and around 14 were female, and their mean age was approximately 66 years, with a range of about 47 to 80. By revised international staging, eight or nine patients were R-ISS I, about 17 were R-ISS II and 6 or 7 were R-ISS III. As a main aim, a read-filtering strategy for immune repertoire data was addressed, with the specific question being whether clonotypes supported by a single read should be removed. After DNase treatment, whole-transcriptome libraries were prepared with the TruSeq RNA Access Library Prep Kit. Using the same bone marrow samples, the study ran both targeted immune repertoire sequencing and bulk whole-transcriptome sequencing and then compared the TCR repertoires from each method. TCR-region mapped reads per sample ranged from about 4 to 10.27 million with IR-seq versus only 85 to 1273 with RNA-seq.

Remarks on this clonotype: Its antigen remains undetermined. Per-base quality was not reported, and no clone a single base away is much larger than it.

Bone marrow was sampled from every patient at the time of active disease. Isolation of bone marrow mononuclear cells was performed by Ficoll-Hypaque density gradient centrifugation. To remove myeloma plasma cells, the cells were labeled with CD138 magnetic microbeads on a MACS separator, and CD138-negative cells were then collected by negative selection. Flow cytometry with CD138 antibodies on an Attune NxT was used to check how pure the isolated cells were. TRIzol reagent was used to extract total RNA, which was then quantified with a NanoDrop spectrophotometer. Paired RNA-seq and IR-seq were performed on each patient's CD138-negative bone marrow sample. Starting from approximately 400 ng RNA, TCR libraries were constructed with the Immunoverse kit using molecular barcoded adaptors that cover the alpha/delta and beta/gamma chains. The same RNA used for transcriptome sequencing was used for TCR library preparation. TCR libraries were sequenced on an Illumina HiSeq 4000 with 2 x 150 cycles. In the paper's pipeline: MiXCR aligned TCR reads to human V, D, J and C references and assembled the aligned reads into CDR3 clonotypes, with quality filtering and error correction included. Clonotype counts and gene usage diversity were analyzed with the tcR package in R. Raw mapping reads were checked after the RNA-seq reads had been mapped by STAR aligner version 2.5.3a onto the human GRCh37 genome. IR-seq fastq files were randomly downsampled with Seqtk 1.3 to test the effect of sequencing depth on detected clonotypes. TCRdb's own reprocessing of the public reads used fastp at Q25 and MiXCR and kept productive beta chains. Duplicate CDR3 protein sequences are folded into a single record with the most common DNA and genes. These V and J calls are TCRdb output, not the study's own analysis. This sample gives tens of thousands of distinct CDR3 sequences in total; about 11% of them show up just once. About 35% of the sample goes to the ten largest clones.

CDR1 is given as LNHNV and CDR2 as YYDKDF, both from the germline V gene (reference sequence). The V and J ends are trimmed by 1 base and 3 bases, leaving 9 bases between them. Counted from cysteine to phenylalanine, this CDR3 has 15 amino acids. The entry retains the CDR3 DNA only, 45 bases that are in frame from base 1. Overall study results and their limits: Rather than purified T cells, the sorted CD138-negative fraction was a mixed bone marrow immune population. Compared with RNA-seq, IR-seq captured clonotypes at much higher depth and more reliably, and a smaller IR-seq throughput was enough to identify most shared clonotypes. In IR-seq, single-read clonotypes were roughly 82% of clonotypes but about 3.5% of total reads; in RNA-seq they were roughly 72% of clonotypes and less than 45% of reads. The correlation between IR-seq and RNA-seq shared clonotype proportions was increased by removal of single-read clonotypes.

The chain uses TRBV15 and TRBJ1-4, with the D gene not confidently named. The TCR was taken from a donor aged 40 or older with multiple myeloma. The sequencing sample was made of a population of CD138-negative cells sorted from bone marrow. This specimen's cell subset or site label, interpreted: bone marrow mononuclear cells depleted of CD138+ plasma/myeloma cells by negative magnetic selection. Here is the DNA: TGTGCCACCAGCAGAGCGGGGTTGGCTAATGAAAAACTGTTTTTT. This is translated as CATSRAGLANEKLFF.